A selection of T cell receptor beta chains follows, all from one sample in a study of T cell repertoires in cytomegalovirus infection. From the reads, TCRdb called clonotypes with MiXCR, one entry per CDR3 protein. The table shows hundreds of thousands of distinct CDR3 sequences, with over 9% occurring only once. The sequenced sample was PBMCs. The origin of the receptors is a human donor in good health (CMV status not recorded). Some clones in this sample may be carry-over from other donors' samples. The CDR3 runs from the conserved cysteine through the conserved F or W. Each record gives: clone size, V gene, J gene, D gene, CDR3 DNA, CDR3 protein. D genes are given only for firm matches. Clone size appears in some rows only: once, few, many, or a class for an expanded clone.

>many|TRBV15|TRBJ1-2|NA
TGTGCCACCAGCAGGGACCCGAAGGATAGCTACACCTTC
CATSRDPKDSYTF
>few|TRBV20-1|TRBJ2-3|TRBD2
TGCAGTGCCCTCCCCCCGGCTCCCGGGGGGAAAGATACGCAGTATTTT
CSALPPAPGGKDTQYF
>many|TRBV19|TRBJ1-5|TRBD1
TGTGCCAGTAGTACAGCCGGGACAGGGACGAGCAATCAGCCCCAGCATTTT
CASSTAGTGTSNQPQHF
>NA|TRBV6-2/TRBV6-3|TRBJ2-7|NA
TGTGCCAGCATCCTTCGGGGTGGTTTCTACGAGCAGTACTTT
CASILRGGFYEQYF
>NA|TRBV28|TRBJ2-7|NA
TGTGCCAGCAGTGGACTTAGCCTCACCCTTGTGGAGCAGTACTTC
CASSGLSLTLVEQYF
>many|TRBV7-8|TRBJ2-6|NA
TGTGCCAGCAGCCAGATGCGCAGGACGAGAACCTCTGGGGCCAACGTCCTGACTTTC
CASSQMRRTRTSGANVLTF
>NA|TRBV24-1|TRBJ2-7|TRBD1
TGTGCCACCAGTGGGGGACAGAAGCCCTACGAGCAGTACTTC
CATSGGQKPYEQYF
>many|TRBV7-8|TRBJ1-5|NA
TGTGCCAGCAGCCCCTTGGGGGACGCCAATCAGCCCCAGCATTTT
CASSPLGDANQPQHF
>few|TRBV20-1|TRBJ1-2|NA
TGCAGTGCTTCAGGGGTTCATGGCTACACCTTC
CSASGVHGYTF
>many|TRBV7-3|TRBJ2-1|NA
TGTGCCAGCAGCTTAAGGGCAAACAATGAGCAGTTCTTC
CASSLRANNEQFF
>NA|TRBV7-9|TRBJ2-3|NA
TGTGCCAGCAGCTTAGCGTGGGAGGATACGCAGTATTTT
CASSLAWEDTQYF
>few|TRBV14|TRBJ1-1|NA
TGTGCCAGCAGCCACCTGAGGGCCTCCGGGGACACTGAAGCTTTCTTT
CASSHLRASGDTEAFF
>few|TRBV5-1|TRBJ1-1|NA
TGCGCCAGCAGCATACCCTCCGGGACAAGTGAAGCTTTCTTT
CASSIPSGTSEAFF
>few|TRBV5-6|TRBJ1-5|NA
TGTGCCAGCAGCTTGCGGAGTATACGCAATCAGCCCCAGCATTTT
CASSLRSIRNQPQHF
>NA|TRBV29-1|TRBJ2-1|TRBD2
TGCAGCGTTGAGAGACTAGCCCAGAGCTCCTACAATGAGCAGTTCTTC
CSVERLAQSSYNEQFF
>few|TRBV25-1|TRBJ2-2|NA
TGTGCCAGCAGGGGGCCGGTAGGCGCCGGGGAGCTGTTTTTT
CASRGPVGAGELFF
>many|TRBV24-1|TRBJ2-3|TRBD1
TGTGCCACCAGTGATCCCACAGGGGCACGAGGAGATACGCAGTATTTT
CATSDPTGARGDTQYF